The sample holds many counts of the clone carrying this T cell receptor beta chain. Antigen specificity is unknown. The data are from a study of T-cell reconstitution after alpha-beta-depleted transplantation in children. The study's findings and limits: After transplant, at about two months, alpha-beta T cells were reportedly derived from several hundred expanded graft clones. Where some patients showed high TCRbeta diversity at day 60, it came from recipient T cells and thymic progenitors that had survived. T cells produced anew were the main source of T-cell counts and diversity one year after transplant.

Unique molecular identifiers were built into the TCRbeta library. Each CDR3 protein gets one entry after TCRdb re-called the PCR reads with MiXCR. The table shows fewer than 350,000 distinct CDR3 sequences, with around 7.3% occurring only once. This CDR3 is 13 amino acids long. The germline V gene has CDR1 MDHEN and CDR2 SYDVKM. V lost 7 bases and J 5 bases, leaving 14 bases between the germline ends. Sequences were derived from peripheral blood, sampled 360 days after TCRalphabeta/CD19-depleted stem cell transplant. The J gene is TRBJ1-1, the V gene TRBV28, with D possibly TRBD1 on 5 matching bases. The TCR comes from a female patient aged 2 to 10 who had a stem cell transplant for Fanconi anemia, so the T cells may come from the graft donor. As DNA, the CDR3 is TGTGCCAGCACTCTCGCGGGGGGTACTGAAGCTTTCTTT. This gives the protein CASTLAGGTEAFF. Together with reference TRBV28 and TRBJ1-1, the CDR3 gives the full variable domain: DVKVTQSSRYLVKRTGEKVFLECVQDMDHENMFWYRQDPGLGLRLIYFSYDVKMKEKGDIPEGYSVSREKKERFSLILESASTNQTSMYLCASTLAGGTEAFFGQGTRLTVV.